These 32 T cell receptor beta chains were all obtained from the same sample, sequenced in a study of shared clonotypes between healthy human individuals. The protocol was immunoSEQ multiplex PCR, while the TCRdb copy is restricted to in-frame clones and leaves out a portion. The data show under 200,000 clones, 80% to 95% seen once. Sequencing used naive CD4+ T cells sorted from blood. Subset noted: CD45RA+ positively selected. The receptors were gathered from a woman in her 30s in good health.

This chain's CDR3 is CASSQEWKQGSIGELFF. CDR3 DNA: TGTGCCAGCAGCCAAGAGTGGAAACAGGGGTCCATCGGGGAGCTGTTTTTT. This chain joins TRBV4-2 and TRBJ2-2, with TRBD1 matching over 7 bases. The germline V gene encodes CDR1 LGHNA and CDR2 YNFKEQ. The length of the CDR3 is 17 residues. Trimming took 0 bases from V and 7 from J; bases not matched to a gene: 11.

The chain combines TRBV5-7 with TRBJ1-2, with a weak D call TRBD1 (5 bases). TRBV5-7 is filed as an ORF, its function uncertain. V shed 4 bases and J shed 0 bases, with 10 bases lying between them. The length of the CDR3 is 14 residues. This CDR3 is CASSHRGPNYGYTF. DNA of the CDR3: TGTGCCAGCAGCCACCGGGGCCCTAACTATGGCTACACCTTC.

This clone was seen once. J is TRBJ2-1 and V is TRBV27; 7 nucleotides agree with TRBD1. J was trimmed by 0 bases and V by 8 bases; bases with no gene match: 13. The germline CDR1 and CDR2 sequences are MNHEY and SMNVEV (reference sequence). There are 17 residues in the CDR3. CDR3 bases: TGTGCCAGCCGAGGGACAGCTGGGGTCAGCTCCTACAATGAGCAGTTCTTC. This translates into CASRGTAGVSSYNEQFF.

This chain links TRBV6-1 with TRBJ2-7, with D possibly being TRBD2 (6 bases). In germline, CDR1 is MNHNS, CDR2 SASEGT. The CDR3 loop spans 18 amino acids. The V and J ends lost 4 bases and 2 bases respectively, with 24 bases between them. This CDR3 is CASSGSRYGFRRAYEQYF. The CDR3, as DNA: TGTGCCAGCAGTGGATCCAGATACGGATTCCGGAGGGCCTACGAGCAGTACTTC.

The chain joins TRBV4-1 to TRBJ2-1; the match to TRBD2 covers 9 bases. V shed 1 base and J 0 bases; nucleotides not matched to a gene: 16. Germline loops: CDR1 MGHRA, CDR2 YSYEKL. The CDR3 covers 21 residues. The CDR3 here is CASSQGDGSGSGRNSYNEQFF. Written as DNA, the CDR3 is TGCGCCAGCAGCCAAGGGGATGGATCCGGAAGCGGGAGGAACTCCTACAATGAGCAGTTCTTC.

This chain connects TRBV6-6 to TRBJ1-1; 10 bases are a match to TRBD1. J lost 11 bases, V lost 2 bases, and 2 bases had no gene match. Germline loops: CDR1 MNHNY, CDR2 SVGAGI (reference sequence). The length of the CDR3 is 12 residues. The CDR3 loop is CASSYRTGGAFF. CDR3 in DNA: TGTGCCAGCAGTTACAGGACAGGGGGTGCTTTCTTT.

The chain couples TRBV7-9 to TRBJ1-4, with D tentatively TRBD1 (5 bases). The germline V gene has CDR1 SEHNR and CDR2 FQNEAQ (reference sequence). V was cut by 4 bases and J by 5 bases, with 11 bases left in between. This CDR3 spans 14 amino acids. CDR3 protein: CASSSGARNEKLFF. The CDR3 region has the DNA TGTGCCAGCAGCTCCGGGGCCAGAAATGAAAAACTGTTTTTT.

This clone was found once. The chain is built from TRBV30 and TRBJ1-5; perhaps TRBD1 as D (5 bases). With 4 bases removed from V and 0 bases from J, the gap between germline ends came to 7 bases. CDR1 is GTSNPN, CDR2 SVGIG, per germline (reference sequence). This CDR3 has 13 residues. The CDR3 nucleotides are TGTGCCTGGACAGGGAATAGCAATCAGCCCCAGCATTTT. Translation gives CAWTGNSNQPQHF.

V is TRBV18 and J is TRBJ2-6; D unclear. Between the trimmed V and J ends, which lost 2 bases and 4 bases, there was a span of 12 bases. There are 16 residues in the CDR3. Germline CDR1 reads KGHSH; CDR2 reads LQKENI. The CDR3 here is CASSPIPSAGANVLTF. CDR3 DNA sequence: TGTGCCAGCTCACCAATCCCGAGTGCCGGGGCCAACGTCCTGACTTTC.

V usage is TRBV28 and J usage is TRBJ2-5; D could derive from TRBD1 or TRBD2 (5 bases each). CDR3 length: 16 residues. The germline V gene encodes CDR1 MDHEN and CDR2 SYDVKM. V was trimmed by 7 bases and J by 5 bases, leaving 23 bases between them. CDR3 bases: TGTGCCAGCATTCGAATGGGCAGAGGGGTGGCGGAGACCCAGTACTTC. Translated, it gives CASIRMGRGVAETQYF.

This chain joins TRBV4-1 and TRBJ2-3, with D perhaps matching TRBD1 or TRBD2 (5 bases each). Germline V gene sequence: CDR1 MGHRA, CDR2 YSYEKL. CDR3 length: 17 amino acids. Trimming took off 3 bases at V and 8 bases at J, with 24 bases between the two ends. CDR3 in amino acids: CASSHISGGGSQGTQYF. In DNA, the CDR3 is TGCGCCAGCAGCCACATTAGTGGTGGGGGAAGTCAGGGTACGCAGTATTTT.

The chain has TRBV4-1 and TRBJ2-2; 11 positions agree with TRBD1. CDR1 and CDR2 from the germline V gene are MGHRA and YSYEKL. The J segment lost 4 bases and the V segment lost 5 bases, leaving 3 bases of the junction unmatched. CDR3 size: 15 residues. The CDR3 loop is CASSWGQGGTGELFF. As DNA, the CDR3 is TGCGCCAGCAGCTGGGGACAGGGGGGCACCGGGGAGCTGTTTTTT.

V is TRBV5-6 and J is TRBJ1-1; possibly TRBD1 for D (5 bases). CDR1 is SGHDT and CDR2 is YYEEEE in the germline V gene. Trimming left V 4 bases short and J 2 bases short, with 24 bases between. The CDR3 contains 18 residues. CDR3 residues: CASSPEGGHWEGNTEAFF. DNA of the CDR3: TGTGCCAGCAGCCCCGAGGGCGGACACTGGGAGGGTAACACTGAAGCTTTCTTT.

J is TRBJ2-2 and V is TRBV5-1, with D possibly being TRBD1 (6 bases). The CDR3 extends over 13 amino acids. V was trimmed by 5 bases and J by 6 bases, leaving 11 bases between them. Germline CDR1 SGHRS, CDR2 YFSETQ. The DNA of the CDR3 is TGCGCCAGCAGGGAGACAGGTGCCGGGGAGCTGTTTTTT. Translated, it gives CASRETGAGELFF.

V and J are TRBV28 and TRBJ2-7; unclear D gene. The germline V and J ends were trimmed by 3 bases and 7 bases, with 16 bases remaining between them. The length of the CDR3 is 14 residues. In germline, CDR1 is MDHEN, CDR2 SYDVKM. This chain's CDR3 is CASSFWAAGREQYF. The CDR3 coding sequence is TGTGCCAGCAGTTTTTGGGCCGCCGGGCGAGAGCAGTACTTC.

The chain combines TRBV1 with TRBJ2-7; the table's D gene call, TRBD1, was not cross checked with the DNA. TRBV1 is marked as a pseudogene. This CDR3 is 14 amino acids long. CDR3 coding DNA: TGCACCAGCAGCCTTTGGACAGGCGCCTACGAGCAGTACTTC. Protein: CTSSLWTGAYEQYF.

J is TRBJ1-3 and V is TRBV7-9, with D perhaps matching TRBD1 (5 bases). CDR3 size: 14 residues. Germline V gene data show CDR1 as SEHNR and CDR2 as FQNEAQ (reference sequence). The V and J ends lost 2 bases and 2 bases respectively, with 7 bases between them. The CDR3 DNA follows: TGTGCCAGCAGCTTAAAAGGGGCTGGAAACACCATATATTTT. The encoded protein is CASSLKGAGNTIYF.

This clone was detected once. This rearrangement joins TRBV5-1 to TRBJ2-2; D could derive from TRBD1 or TRBD2 (5 bases each). Germline V lookup: CDR1 SGHRS, CDR2 YFSETQ. The CDR3 consists of 13 residues. The V gene lost 1 base and the J gene lost 7 bases, with 8 bases spanning the gap. The CDR3 DNA is TGCGCCAGCAGCTTGTTGAGGGGCGGGGAGCTGTTTTTT. Translation gives CASSLLRGGELFF.

The chain's CDR3 is CAWSVKAHYGYTF. The CDR3 DNA is TGTGCCTGGAGTGTTAAAGCGCACTATGGCTACACCTTC. The chain employs TRBV30 and TRBJ1-2; no firm D call. Germline V gives CDR1 GTSNPN, CDR2 SVGIG (reference sequence). The CDR3 sequence is 13 residues long. V was trimmed by 0 bases and J by 3 bases, leaving 8 bases between them. The variable domain in full, completed from reference TRBV30 and TRBJ1-2, reads SQTIHQWPATLVQPVGSPLSLECTVEGTSNPNLYWYRQAAGRGLQLLFYSVGIGQISSEVPQNLSASRPQDRQFILSSKKLLLSDSGFYLCAWSVKAHYGYTFGSGTRLTVV.

This clone has just a few counts. This chain uses TRBV23-1 with TRBJ2-7; 8 bases map to TRBD1. TRBV23-1 is an ORF, with its function uncertain. Trimming took 5 bases from V and 3 from J; bases not matched to a gene: 0. The CDR3 has 12 amino acids. The CDR3 loop is CASSGQGYEQYF. DNA of the CDR3: TGCGCCAGCAGTGGACAGGGCTACGAGCAGTACTTC.

The rearrangement links TRBV4-1 to TRBJ2-1, with no clear D. V was pared by 0 bases and J by 3 bases, with 12 bases between. CDR3 length: 16 residues. Germline V gene data show CDR1 as MGHRA and CDR2 as YSYEKL. The CDR3 sequence: CASSQERRSDYNEQFF. CDR3 coding DNA: TGCGCCAGCAGCCAAGAACGGCGGAGTGACTACAATGAGCAGTTCTTC.

The count of this clone is one. The rearrangement uses TRBV7-1 and TRBJ2-7; 7 nucleotides match TRBD2. TRBV7-1 is reported as an ORF; its role is uncertain. The CDR3 totals 14 residues. V trimming: 6 bases; J trimming: 1 base; junction bases outside the gene matches: 6. Here the CDR3 DNA reads TGTGCCAGCAGGACTAGCCCGGTATCCTACGAGCAGTACTTC. Protein product: CASRTSPVSYEQYF.

The chain recombines TRBV18 with TRBJ1-3; no firm D call. V was shortened by 3 bases and J by 0 bases, with 12 bases between the two germline ends. The CDR3 is made up of 16 amino acids. Germline assignment: CDR1 KGHSH and CDR2 LQKENI. This chain's CDR3 is CASSPIDTPSGNTIYF. The DNA for the CDR3 is TGTGCCAGCTCACCGATCGACACCCCCTCTGGAAACACCATATATTTT. Full variable domain (rest looked up from reference TRBV18 and TRBJ1-3): NAGVMQNPRHLVRRRGQEARLRCSPMKGHSHVYWYRQLPEEGLKFMVYLQKENIIDESGMPKERFSAEFPKEGPSILRIQQVVRGDSAAYFCASSPIDTPSGNTIYFGEGSWLTVV.

The chain uses TRBV2 and TRBJ2-7, with 12 positions matching TRBD2. Germline trimming cut 2 bases from V and 0 bases from J; bases unmatched to any gene: 14. The CDR3 totals 20 residues. The V gene's germline CDR1 is SNHLY and CDR2 FYNNEI. Here the CDR3 DNA reads TGTGCCAGCAGTGAACCCCAGACTAGCGGGAGAAACTTATACTCCTACGAGCAGTACTTC. Translated, it gives CASSEPQTSGRNLYSYEQYF. The full variable domain, completed using reference TRBV2 and TRBJ2-7, is EPEVTQTPSHQVTQMGQEVILRCVPISNHLYFYWYRQILGQKVEFLVSFYNNEISEKSEIFDDQFSVERPDGSNFTLKIRSTKLEDSAMYFCASSEPQTSGRNLYSYEQYFGPGTRLTVT.

The gene calls are TRBV10-3 and TRBJ2-7; D unresolved. With 6 bases removed from V and 1 base from J, the gap between germline ends came to 10 bases. CDR1 and CDR2 (germline): ENHRY, SYGVKD. This CDR3 has 13 amino acids. The CDR3 reads CAIRLKESYEQYF. CDR3 DNA sequence: TGTGCCATCAGGTTAAAGGAATCCTACGAGCAGTACTTC.

This chain uses TRBV28 with TRBJ2-7; D gene ambiguous. V lost 2 bases to trimming and J lost 3 bases, with 14 bases between them. There are 15 residues in the CDR3. Germline-derived CDR1 and CDR2 are MDHEN and SYDVKM. This chain's CDR3 is CASSLGRPDRYEQYF. The CDR3 DNA reads TGTGCCAGCAGTTTAGGGCGACCCGACCGCTACGAGCAGTACTTC.

The V gene is TRBV30, the J gene TRBJ1-5; no reliable D call. V lost 0 bases to trimming and J lost 2 bases, with 11 bases between them. The CDR3 runs 15 residues. CDR1 is GTSNPN and CDR2 is SVGIG in the germline V gene (reference sequence). The CDR3 DNA follows: TGTGCCTGGAGTGTACTCGACCGGGGCAATCAGCCCCAGCATTTT. Amino acids: CAWSVLDRGNQPQHF.

V is TRBV5-6 and J is TRBJ1-1; the D is unclear. V was pared by 0 bases and J by 8 bases, with 11 bases between. This CDR3 comprises 13 residues. CDR1 and CDR2 (germline): SGHDT, YYEEEE. The chain's CDR3 is CASSLGRSYEAFF. CDR3 sequence (DNA): TGTGCCAGCAGCTTGGGCAGGAGTTACGAAGCTTTCTTT.

This clone has a handful of counts. The chain joins TRBV10-1 to TRBJ2-7, with 10 nucleotides matching TRBD2. CDR3 length: 16 amino acids. With V trimmed by 5 bases and J by 6 bases, 13 bases remained unmatched. Germline loops: CDR1 WNHNN, CDR2 SYGVQD (reference sequence). CDR3 sequence (DNA): TGCGCCAGCAGTCCGGGACTAGCGCGCCCATCGGGCGAGCAGTACTTC. This gives the protein CASSPGLARPSGEQYF.

The V and J genes are TRBV7-9 and TRBJ2-3; 10 bases line up with TRBD2. The CDR3 extends over 17 amino acids. V was clipped by 0 bases and J by 4 bases; unmatched bases: 7. Germline V gives CDR1 SEHNR, CDR2 FQNEAQ (reference sequence). The DNA of the CDR3 is TGTGCCAGCAGCTTAGCCCCTAGCGGGAGAGTCCCAGATACGCAGTATTTT. Its protein product is CASSLAPSGRVPDTQYF.

V and J are TRBV6-5 and TRBJ1-1; a weak D match, TRBD1 (5 bases). The CDR3 runs 15 residues. Looked up from germline, CDR1 is MNHEY and CDR2 is SVGAGI. Trimming pared 2 bases from V and 8 bases from J, leaving 18 bases between. This CDR3 is CASSYSGTRGSEAFF. Here the CDR3 DNA reads TGTGCCAGCAGTTACAGTGGGACCAGAGGCTCAGAAGCTTTCTTT.

The V and J genes are TRBV18 and TRBJ1-3, with D tentatively TRBD1 (5 bases). Trimming shortened V by 2 bases and J by 3 bases, and 8 bases separated the two germline ends. This CDR3 is built from 14 residues. Germline V gene sequence: CDR1 KGHSH, CDR2 LQKENI. CDR3 nucleotides: TGTGCCAGCTCACCATCAGGGAATGGAAACACCATATATTTT. This encodes CASSPSGNGNTIYF.